This is a list of T cell receptor beta chains from one sample in a study of blood T cells in healthy people across ages. In TCRdb, the 5' RACE reads were re-called with MiXCR into one record per CDR3 protein. The data contain roughly 1,500,000 distinct CDR3 sequences, 42% of them singletons. Input material: blood. The receptors were gathered from a woman between 18 and 29 years old in good health. Each CDR3 is given with its conserved first and last residue. Each record gives: V gene, J gene, clone size, D gene, CDR3 DNA, CDR3 protein. The D gene is left open where the match is weak. Clone sizes are given selectively: once, few, many, or a class where the clone is expanded.

TRBV2,TRBJ2-7,NA,NA,TGTGCCAGCCAACAGGGTAACGAGCAGTACTTC,CASQQGNEQYF
TRBV28,TRBJ2-7,NA,TRBD1,TGTGCCAGCAGCAGCCCTCCGGGACAGAAAGTCTCCTACGAGCAGTACTTC,CASSSPPGQKVSYEQYF
TRBV5-1,TRBJ2-1,NA,NA,TGCGCCAGCGCGGTTCCTCCCCTATACAATGAGCAGTTCTTC,CASAVPPLYNEQFF
TRBV20-1,TRBJ1-2,NA,NA,TGCAGTGCTAGGACAGAGAACTGTGGCTACACCTTC,CSARTENCGYTF
TRBV7-2,TRBJ2-5,NA,NA,TGTGCCAGCGGGATGGGTGTTTCCAATGAGCAGTACTTC,CASGMGVSNEQYF
TRBV11-2,TRBJ2-3,NA,TRBD2,TGTGCCAGCAGCTTGGGGCGGACTAGCGACGGCACAGATACGCAGTATTTT,CASSLGRTSDGTDTQYF
TRBV6-5,TRBJ2-3,NA,TRBD2,TGTGCCAGCAGACTAGCGGGAGTTGACACAGATACGCAGTATTTT,CASRLAGVDTDTQYF
TRBV24-1,TRBJ2-3,NA,TRBD2,TGTGCCACCAGTGATTGGGATAGCGGGATTGGTACGCAGTATTTT,CATSDWDSGIGTQYF
TRBV21-1,TRBJ2-7,NA,NA,TGTGCCAGCAGTAATCAACCCTGGAGCTACTACGAGCAGTACTTC,CASSNQPWSYYEQYF
TRBV6-7,TRBJ2-1,NA,TRBD1,TGTGCCAGCAGTTACGGGCGGACAGGGGGTACAAATGAGCAGTTCTTC,CASSYGRTGGTNEQFF
TRBV28,TRBJ2-4,NA,TRBD2,TGTGCCAGCAGTTTCAGGAGAACCGGGACTAGCGGGAGCCAAAACATTCAGTACTTC,CASSFRRTGTSGSQNIQYF
TRBV10-3,TRBJ2-2,NA,NA,TGTGCTATCAGATTCGAGGGGGAGAACACCGGGGAGCTGTTTTTT,CAIRFEGENTGELFF
TRBV3-1,TRBJ1-6,few,TRBD1,TGTGCCAGCAGCCAAAGGGGGACAGTAAATTCACCCCTCCACTTT,CASSQRGTVNSPLHF
TRBV27,TRBJ2-7,many,NA,TGTGCCAGCAGTTTACCGGGGCGCGAGCAGTACTTC,CASSLPGREQYF
TRBV6-5,TRBJ2-5,NA,TRBD1,TGTGCCAGCAGTTACTCAACTCCACAGGGGCCCCAGTACTTC,CASSYSTPQGPQYF
TRBV7-2,TRBJ2-5,NA,TRBD2,TGTGCCAGCAGCCCTAGCGGGCTAGCGTCGCTCAATGAGCAGTACTTC,CASSPSGLASLNEQYF
TRBV3-1,TRBJ2-1,few,TRBD2,TGTGCCAGCAGCCCTCCCACTCGGGGGGAAGAGCAGTTCTTC,CASSPPTRGEEQFF
TRBV4-1,TRBJ2-3,few,NA,TGCGCCAGCAGCCAAGATCCCCCTAAATCGACTGGGGGGCGCACAGATACGCAGTATTTT,CASSQDPPKSTGGRTDTQYF
TRBV6-6,TRBJ2-7,NA,TRBD2,TGTGCCAGCAGTTACAGGGCTAGCGGGAACTACGAGCAGTACTTC,CASSYRASGNYEQYF
TRBV11-1,TRBJ2-3,NA,TRBD2,TGTGCCAGCAGCTTAACGGTCGGGACTAGCGGGGGGCGGGGAGATACGCAGTATTTT,CASSLTVGTSGGRGDTQYF
TRBV28,TRBJ2-3,few,TRBD2,TGTGCCAGCAGTCCAGGGACTAGCGGGGAACCCACAGATACGCAGTATTTT,CASSPGTSGEPTDTQYF
TRBV7-3,TRBJ2-3,NA,NA,TGTGCCAGCACCCTGGGGGCTAGCTCGTCCCCAGATACGCAGTATTTT,CASTLGASSSPDTQYF
TRBV6-5,TRBJ1-2,NA,TRBD1,TGTGCCAGCAGGGGGACAGGGAGCTATGGCTACACCTTC,CASRGTGSYGYTF
TRBV11-2,TRBJ1-4,NA,TRBD1,TGTGCCAGCAGCTCGGTTGCGGCAGGGGGCGGAACTAATGAAAAACTGTTTTTT,CASSSVAAGGGTNEKLFF
TRBV3-1,TRBJ2-3,few,NA,TGTGCCAGCAGCCGAGGCGTTGGTGGAAGCACAGATACGCAGTATTTT,CASSRGVGGSTDTQYF
TRBV9,TRBJ2-4,once,TRBD1,TGTGCCAGCAGCCCCTGGACAGGTACCTACAATGAGCAGTACTTC,CASSPWTGTYNEQYF
TRBV7-6,TRBJ2-3,NA,NA,TGTGCCAGCAGCTTAGCTGTACAGGGAACTAGCACAGATACGCAGTATTTT,CASSLAVQGTSTDTQYF
TRBV2,TRBJ2-3,few,NA,TGTGCCAGCGGTACCCGGGGGGCGTCGAGATCTAGCACAGATACGCAGTATTTT,CASGTRGASRSSTDTQYF
TRBV3-1,TRBJ2-5,NA,NA,TGTGCCAGCAGCTCTCGAGGGGGGACCCAAGAGACCCAGTACTTC,CASSSRGGTQETQYF
TRBV20-1,TRBJ1-6,NA,NA,TGCAGTGCTTCTTCGGCGGCAGGGCATAATTCACCCCTCCACTTT,CSASSAAGHNSPLHF
TRBV18,TRBJ1-1,NA,NA,TGTGCCAGCTCACCACCGGACCGGTTGAACACTGAAGCTTTCTTT,CASSPPDRLNTEAFF
TRBV6-6,TRBJ1-5,NA,TRBD1,TGTGCCAGCAGTTACCGCCGGGACAGCGCTAATCAGCCCCAGCATTTT,CASSYRRDSANQPQHF
TRBV5-1,TRBJ2-7,few,TRBD1,TGCGCCAGCAGCTACGGGACAGGTCGAGTAGGGCAGTACTTC,CASSYGTGRVGQYF
TRBV2,TRBJ1-2,once,TRBD1,TGTGCCAGCACAGAGGGGACAGGGCATGGCTACACCTTC,CASTEGTGHGYTF
TRBV27,TRBJ2-5,NA,TRBD1,TGTGCCAGCAGTATGGACAGGGGAAGTCGGACCCAGTACTTC,CASSMDRGSRTQYF
TRBV5-1,TRBJ1-1,many,NA,TGCGCCAGCAGCTTTTCGGGGGACACTGAAGCTTTCTTT,CASSFSGDTEAFF
TRBV28,TRBJ2-7,NA,NA,TGTGCCAGCAGTTTATCCGGGCTATCGTCCCCAACCCAGTACTTC,CASSLSGLSSPTQYF
TRBV20-1,TRBJ2-6,NA,NA,TGCAGTGCCGGTGGGGCCAACGTCCTGACTTTC,CSAGGANVLTF
TRBV2,TRBJ2-1,NA,NA,TGTGCCAGCAATTACGCGGGGGCCTATTACAATGAGCAGTTCTTC,CASNYAGAYYNEQFF
TRBV5-6,TRBJ2-5,few,NA,TGTGCCAGCAGCTTGGAGGTAGCGTACTTATGGGAGACCCAGTACTTC,CASSLEVAYLWETQYF
TRBV6-1,TRBJ2-1,NA,TRBD1,TGTGTCAGCGCTCAACCCGGGACAGGGCGTCAGTGGCTCAATGAGCAGTTCTTC,CVSAQPGTGRQWLNEQFF